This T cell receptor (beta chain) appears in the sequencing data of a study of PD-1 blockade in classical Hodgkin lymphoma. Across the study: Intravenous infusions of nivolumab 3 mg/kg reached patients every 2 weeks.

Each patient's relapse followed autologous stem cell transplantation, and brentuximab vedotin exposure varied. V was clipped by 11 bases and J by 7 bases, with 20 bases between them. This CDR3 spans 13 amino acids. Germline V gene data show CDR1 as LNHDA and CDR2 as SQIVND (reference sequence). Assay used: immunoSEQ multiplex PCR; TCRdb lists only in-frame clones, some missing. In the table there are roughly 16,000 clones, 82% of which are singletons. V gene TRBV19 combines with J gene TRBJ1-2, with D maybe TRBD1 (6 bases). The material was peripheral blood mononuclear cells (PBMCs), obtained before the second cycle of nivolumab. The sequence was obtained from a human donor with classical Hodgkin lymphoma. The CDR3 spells CASSGRGVVGYTF. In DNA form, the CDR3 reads TGTGCCTCGTCGGGGAGGGGGGTTGTTGGCTACACCTTC.